This record covers a single T cell receptor (beta chain). Seattle patients were enrolled during active infection and followed longitudinally. Germline CDR1 and CDR2: MDHEN and SYDVKM. This CDR3 is built from 12 residues. V gave up 11 bases and J gave up 6 bases; unmatched junction bases: 5. This record belongs to a study of blood T cell repertoires in COVID-19. Overall study: Nucleic acid was either cDNA or gDNA, and it came from T cells, B-cell-depleted T cells, or PBMCs.

As handled by the study authors: It was from reference gene primer amplification that nucleated cell counts were estimated. Produced via immunoSEQ multiplex PCR; TCRdb's table is partial and in-frame only. That table furnishes V, J and clone size, whereas the DNA furnished D and trimming. The sample carries 330,000 or so clones, roughly 86% recorded once. V gene TRBV28 combines with J gene TRBJ2-2, with 8 bases aligning to TRBD1. The sequenced material came from peripheral blood. The clonotype was recovered from a man younger than 45 with COVID-19, enrolled during active disease. The CDR3 reads CAAQQGAGELFF. CDR3 in DNA: TGTGCCGCGCAACAGGGGGCCGGGGAGCTGTTTTTT.